This TCR beta chain was recorded in a study of T cell changes during pregnancy in multiple sclerosis. Using immunoSEQ multiplex PCR, the repertoire was profiled, and TCRdb retains in-frame clones only, with some absent. The sample carries around 130,000 clones, less than 97% recorded once. V lost 5 bases to trimming and J lost 6 bases, with 11 bases between them. CDR1 and CDR2 (germline): SGHRS, YFSETQ. The CDR3 runs to 12 residues. The TCR sequence derives from a female donor with multiple sclerosis, enrolled in a pregnancy study. Sequenced material: peripheral blood, taken after pregnancy. V gene TRBV5-1 combines with J gene TRBJ2-5, with a weak D call TRBD1 (6 bases). CDR3 amino acids: CASRQGGQTQYF. The CDR3 DNA sequence: TGCGCCAGCAGACAGGGCGGGCAGACCCAGTACTTC.